The T cell receptor (beta chain) described here comes from a study of shared clonotypes between healthy human individuals. General study results and limits: Non-shared clonotypes had lower generation probabilities than those shared by all four donors.

The data were produced by immunoSEQ multiplex PCR, yet TCRdb's version contains in-frame clones alone and is incomplete. Of about 700,000 clones in the sample, around two thirds are singletons; the top ten hold 1.5% to 2%. The CDR3 loop spans 15 amino acids. CDR1 and CDR2 (germline): SGHAT, FQNNGV. The V segment lost 5 bases and the J segment 2 bases; nucleotides outside the gene matches: 6. There are a few counts of this clone. Its antigen is unknown. The gene calls are TRBV11-2 and TRBJ2-5; 9 nucleotides agree with TRBD2. Source material: memory CD4+ T cells sorted from blood. Indicated subset: CD45RA-negative fraction. The clonotype comes from a woman aged 25 to 45 in good health. The CDR3 DNA reads TGTGCCAGCAGCGACGGGACTAGCCCTCAAGAGACCCAGTACTTC. Encoded protein: CASSDGTSPQETQYF.